Sequencing of this T cell receptor beta chain was carried out in a study of blood T cell repertoires in COVID-19. About the research overall: The origin of the acute and convalescent COVID-19 samples was the United States, Italy and Spain.

V shed 5 bases, J shed 4 bases, and the junction held 10 bases outside the gene matches. Germline assignment: CDR1 SGHDT and CDR2 YYEEEE. The CDR3 runs to 15 residues. Sequencing was performed with immunoSEQ multiplex PCR; in TCRdb, only in-frame clones are kept and a portion is missing. This table has a few hundred thousand clones, 90% appearing once. Participant age was about 18 to 89 years, and participants resided in approximately 25 US areas. Exposed participants encountered a COVID-19 case during the 2 weeks preceding study entry. This TCR was recovered from a man aged 30-40 years who had been exposed to COVID-19. This rearrangement joins TRBV5-6 to TRBJ2-5; the match to TRBD2 covers 8 bases. Sequencing was performed on PBMCs or T cells enriched from blood (not recorded which). The chain's CDR3 is CASSSLTSVAETQYF. CDR3 nucleotide sequence: TGTGCCAGCAGTTCACTGACTAGCGTGGCAGAGACCCAGTACTTC.